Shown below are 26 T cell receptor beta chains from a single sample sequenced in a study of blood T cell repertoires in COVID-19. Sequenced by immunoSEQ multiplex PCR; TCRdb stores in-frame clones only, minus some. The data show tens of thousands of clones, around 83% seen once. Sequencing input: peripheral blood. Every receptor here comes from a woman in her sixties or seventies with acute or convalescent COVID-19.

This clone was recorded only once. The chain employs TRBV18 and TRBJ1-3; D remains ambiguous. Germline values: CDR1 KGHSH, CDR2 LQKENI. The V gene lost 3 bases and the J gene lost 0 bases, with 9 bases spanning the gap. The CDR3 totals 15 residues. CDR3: CASSPWGVSGNTIYF. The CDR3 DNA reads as TGTGCCAGCTCACCTTGGGGAGTCTCTGGAAACACCATATATTTT.

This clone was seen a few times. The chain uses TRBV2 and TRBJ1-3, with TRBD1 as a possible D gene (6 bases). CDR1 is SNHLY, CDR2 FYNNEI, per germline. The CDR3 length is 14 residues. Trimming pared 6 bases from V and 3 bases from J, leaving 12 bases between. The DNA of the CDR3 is TGTGCCAGCAGACTAGGACAGTTTGGAAACACCATATATTTT. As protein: CASRLGQFGNTIYF.

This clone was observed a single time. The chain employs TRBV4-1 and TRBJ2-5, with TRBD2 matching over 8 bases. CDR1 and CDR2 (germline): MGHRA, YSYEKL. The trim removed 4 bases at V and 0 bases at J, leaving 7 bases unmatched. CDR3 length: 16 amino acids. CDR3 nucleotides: TGCGCCAGCAGCCCCCGAGCGGGGGTGGACCAAGAGACCCAGTACTTC. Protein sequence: CASSPRAGVDQETQYF.

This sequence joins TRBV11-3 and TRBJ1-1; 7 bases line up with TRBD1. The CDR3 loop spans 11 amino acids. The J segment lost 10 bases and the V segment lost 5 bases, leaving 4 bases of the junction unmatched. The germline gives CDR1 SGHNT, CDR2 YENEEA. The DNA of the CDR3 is TGTGCCAGCAGCCTAGGGGGCAGAGCTTTCTTT. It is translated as CASSLGGRAFF.

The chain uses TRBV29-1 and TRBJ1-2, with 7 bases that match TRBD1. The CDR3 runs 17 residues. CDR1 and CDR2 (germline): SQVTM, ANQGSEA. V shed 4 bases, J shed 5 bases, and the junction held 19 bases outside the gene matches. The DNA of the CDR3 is TGCAGCGTTGCTACCGGGTTACCGGGACAGAGATTTTATGGCTACACCTTC. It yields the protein CSVATGLPGQRFYGYTF.

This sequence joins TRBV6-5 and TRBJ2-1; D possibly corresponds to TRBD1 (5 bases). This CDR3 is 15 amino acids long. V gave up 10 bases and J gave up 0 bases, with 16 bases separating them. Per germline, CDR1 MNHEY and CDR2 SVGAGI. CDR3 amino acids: CAIQSDGHSYNEQFF. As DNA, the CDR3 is TGTGCCATCCAGAGTGACGGACACTCCTACAATGAGCAGTTCTTC.

CDR3 region: CAWSVLGHLFAYF. CDR3 bases: TGTGCCTGGAGTGTACTTGGACACCTTTTTGCGTATTTT. V usage is TRBV30 and J usage is TRBJ2-3; D might be TRBD1 (5 bases). V was clipped by 0 bases and J by 14 bases, with 18 bases between them. CDR1 and CDR2 (germline): GTSNPN, SVGIG (reference sequence). The CDR3 is made up of 13 amino acids. Using reference TRBV30 and TRBJ2-3 for the parts outside the CDR3, the full variable domain is SQTIHQWPATLVQPVGSPLSLECTVEGTSNPNLYWYRQAAGRGLQLLFYSVGIGQISSEVPQNLSASRPQDRQFILSSKKLLLSDSGFYLCAWSVLGHLFAYFGPGTRLTVL.

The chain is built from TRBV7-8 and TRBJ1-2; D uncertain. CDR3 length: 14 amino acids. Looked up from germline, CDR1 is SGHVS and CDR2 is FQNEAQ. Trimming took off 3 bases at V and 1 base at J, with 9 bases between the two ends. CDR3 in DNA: TGTGCCAGCAGCTTGGAGGGTTATAACTATGGCTACACCTTC. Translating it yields CASSLEGYNYGYTF.

DNA for the CDR3: TGTGCCTGGAGTGTACCGGGACAGGTTTACTCTGGAAACACCATATATTTT. This encodes CAWSVPGQVYSGNTIYF. The chain recombines TRBV30 with TRBJ1-3; TRBD1 aligns across 8 bases. The germline gives CDR1 GTSNPN, CDR2 SVGIG (reference sequence). The CDR3 spans 17 residues. Trimming cost V 0 bases and J 0 bases; bases outside gene matches: 7.

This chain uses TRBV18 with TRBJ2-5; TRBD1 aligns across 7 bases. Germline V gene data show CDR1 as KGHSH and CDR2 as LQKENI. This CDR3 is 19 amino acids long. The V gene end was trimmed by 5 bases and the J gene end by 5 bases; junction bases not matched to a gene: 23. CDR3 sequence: CASSSRDRGFSVGPETQYF. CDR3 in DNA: TGTGCCAGCTCATCCCGGGACAGAGGTTTTTCGGTCGGGCCGGAGACCCAGTACTTC.

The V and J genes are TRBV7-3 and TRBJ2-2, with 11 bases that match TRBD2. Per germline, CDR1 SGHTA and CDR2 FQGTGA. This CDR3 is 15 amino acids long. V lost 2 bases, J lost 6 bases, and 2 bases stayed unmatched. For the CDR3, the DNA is TGTGCCAGCAGCTTACTAGCGGGGGGCTCCGGGGAGCTGTTTTTT. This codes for CASSLLAGGSGELFF.

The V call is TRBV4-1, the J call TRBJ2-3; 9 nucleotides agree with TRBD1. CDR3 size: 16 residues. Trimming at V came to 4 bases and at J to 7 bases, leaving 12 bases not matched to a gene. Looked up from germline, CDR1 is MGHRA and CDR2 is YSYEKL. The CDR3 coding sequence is TGCGCCAGCAGCCGGGGACAGGGAGAGGGTTCAAATACGCAGTATTTT. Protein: CASSRGQGEGSNTQYF.

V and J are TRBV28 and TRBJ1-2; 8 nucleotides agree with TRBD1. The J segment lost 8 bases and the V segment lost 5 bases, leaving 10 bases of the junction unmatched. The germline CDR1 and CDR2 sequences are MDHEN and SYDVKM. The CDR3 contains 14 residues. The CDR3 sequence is CASSPSGGSSGYTF. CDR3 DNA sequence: TGTGCCAGCAGTCCATCAGGGGGCTCGAGCGGCTACACCTTC.

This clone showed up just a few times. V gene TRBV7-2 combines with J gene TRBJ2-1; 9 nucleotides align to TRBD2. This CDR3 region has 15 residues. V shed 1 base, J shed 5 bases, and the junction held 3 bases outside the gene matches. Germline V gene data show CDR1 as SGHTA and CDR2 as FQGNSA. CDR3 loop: CASSLERGADNEQFF. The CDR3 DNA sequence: TGTGCCAGCAGCTTAGAGCGGGGGGCGGACAATGAGCAGTTCTTC.

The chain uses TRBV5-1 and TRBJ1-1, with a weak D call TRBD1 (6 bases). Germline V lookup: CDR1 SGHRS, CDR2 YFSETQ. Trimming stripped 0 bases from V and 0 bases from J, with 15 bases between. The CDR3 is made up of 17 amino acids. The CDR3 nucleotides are TGCGCCAGCAGCTTGGAACAGGGAGAAATGTTGAACACTGAAGCTTTCTTT. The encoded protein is CASSLEQGEMLNTEAFF.

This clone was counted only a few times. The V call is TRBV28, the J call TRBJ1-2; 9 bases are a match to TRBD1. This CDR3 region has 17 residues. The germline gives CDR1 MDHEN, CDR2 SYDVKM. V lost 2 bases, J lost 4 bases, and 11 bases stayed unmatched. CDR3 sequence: CASSLEGGQGNLYGYTF. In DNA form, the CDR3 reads TGTGCCAGCAGTTTAGAGGGGGGACAGGGAAACCTCTATGGCTACACCTTC.

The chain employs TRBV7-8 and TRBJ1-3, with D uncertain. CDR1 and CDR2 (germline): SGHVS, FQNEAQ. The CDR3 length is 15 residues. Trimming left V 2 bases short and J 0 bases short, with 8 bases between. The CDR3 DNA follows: TGTGCCAGCAGCTTAAGGCGGGACTCTGGAAACACCATATATTTT. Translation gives CASSLRRDSGNTIYF.

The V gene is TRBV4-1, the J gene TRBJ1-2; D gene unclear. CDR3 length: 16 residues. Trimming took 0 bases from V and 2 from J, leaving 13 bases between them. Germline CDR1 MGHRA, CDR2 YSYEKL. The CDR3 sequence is CASSQDEAGRNYGYTF. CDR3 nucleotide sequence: TGCGCCAGCAGCCAAGATGAGGCGGGCAGGAACTATGGCTACACCTTC.

CDR3 bases: TGTGCCAGCAGCGTTTATTGGTTCAGCTCCTACAATGAGCAGTTCTTC. It specifies CASSVYWFSSYNEQFF. V and J are TRBV9 and TRBJ2-1, with D hard to call. The V gene lost 2 bases and the J gene lost 0 bases, with 12 bases spanning the gap. Germline CDR1 is SGDLS and CDR2 is YYNGEE. This CDR3 comprises 16 residues.

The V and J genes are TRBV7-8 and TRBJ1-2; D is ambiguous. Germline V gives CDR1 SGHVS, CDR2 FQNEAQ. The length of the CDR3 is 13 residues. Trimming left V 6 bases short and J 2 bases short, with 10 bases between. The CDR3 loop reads CASSRGQNYGYTF. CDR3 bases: TGTGCCAGCAGTCGTGGGCAGAACTATGGCTACACCTTC.

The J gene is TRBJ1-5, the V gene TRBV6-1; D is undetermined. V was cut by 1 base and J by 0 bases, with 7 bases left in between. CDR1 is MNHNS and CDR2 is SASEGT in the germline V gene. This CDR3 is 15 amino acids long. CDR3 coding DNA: TGTGCCAGCAGTGAAGGAACCTATAGCAATCAGCCCCAGCATTTT. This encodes CASSEGTYSNQPQHF.

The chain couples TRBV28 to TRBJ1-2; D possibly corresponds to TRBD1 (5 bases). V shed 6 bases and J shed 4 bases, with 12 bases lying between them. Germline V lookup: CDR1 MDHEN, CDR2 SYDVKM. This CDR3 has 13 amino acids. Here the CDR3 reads CASRPTAIYGYTF. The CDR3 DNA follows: TGTGCCAGCAGACCGACAGCGATCTATGGCTACACCTTC.

CDR3 region: CASSLYRDSTEAFF. CDR3 nucleotide sequence: TGTGCCAGCAGTTTATATAGGGACAGCACTGAAGCTTTCTTT. The chain uses TRBV27 and TRBJ1-1; 7 bases are a match to TRBD1. V was clipped by 1 base and J by 4 bases; unmatched bases: 3. The germline V gene has CDR1 MNHEY and CDR2 SMNVEV (reference sequence). The CDR3 is made up of 14 amino acids.

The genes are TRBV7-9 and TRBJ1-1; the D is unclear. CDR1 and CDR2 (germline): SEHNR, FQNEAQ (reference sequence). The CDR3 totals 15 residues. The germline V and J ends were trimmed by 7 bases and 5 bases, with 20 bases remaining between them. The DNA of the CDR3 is TGTGCCAGCACCCCTCTACGTTTAGCTTCGACTGAAGCTTTCTTT. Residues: CASTPLRLASTEAFF.

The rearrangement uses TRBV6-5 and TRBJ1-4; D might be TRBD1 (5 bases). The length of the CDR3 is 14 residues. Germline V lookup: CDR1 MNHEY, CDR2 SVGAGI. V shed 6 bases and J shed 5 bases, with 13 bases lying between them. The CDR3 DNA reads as TGTGCCAGCAGCCCCGGGACTGCGAATGAAAAACTGTTTTTT. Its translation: CASSPGTANEKLFF.

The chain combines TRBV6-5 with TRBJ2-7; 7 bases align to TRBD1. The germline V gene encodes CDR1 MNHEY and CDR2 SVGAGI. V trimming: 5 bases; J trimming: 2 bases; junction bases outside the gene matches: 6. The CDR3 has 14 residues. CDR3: CASSPDRETYEQYF. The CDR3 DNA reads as TGTGCCAGCAGTCCCGACAGGGAGACCTACGAGCAGTACTTC.